The 28 T cell receptor beta chains below come from one sample, sequenced in a study of graft-versus-host responses after intestinal transplantation. This table comes from immunoSEQ multiplex PCR, and its TCRdb copy is limited to in-frame clones, with some not included. The table has tens of thousands of clones, about 95% seen once; the top ten hold about 0.2%. Their recognized antigens are unknown. The sequencing here drew on unstimulated CD4+ T cells sorted from spleen or lymph node cells, taken before transplant. All receptors derive from a human donor who was the organ donor for an intestinal transplant.

Here the CDR3 reads CASSLGPSGQGAIDTQYF. The CDR3 DNA sequence: TGCGCCAGCAGCTTGGGGCCTAGCGGACAGGGGGCAATAGATACGCAGTATTTT. V is TRBV5-1 and J is TRBJ2-3, with TRBD1 matching over 11 bases. Per germline, CDR1 SGHRS and CDR2 YFSETQ. CDR3 size: 18 residues. Trimming at V came to 0 bases and at J to 5 bases, leaving 11 bases not matched to a gene.

The rearrangement joins TRBV27 to TRBJ2-7; D remains unclear. CDR3 length: 14 amino acids. Germline V gene sequence: CDR1 MNHEY, CDR2 SMNVEV (reference sequence). The V gene lost 0 bases and the J gene lost 2 bases, with 8 bases spanning the gap. The CDR3 DNA sequence: TGTGCCAGCAGTTTATCGTCGCGGACCTACGAGCAGTACTTC. It translates to CASSLSSRTYEQYF.

The rearrangement joins TRBV5-5 to TRBJ1-5; the D gene is possibly TRBD1 (6 bases). This CDR3 is built from 14 residues. Germline V CDR1 and CDR2: SGHKS, YYEKEE (reference sequence). V lost 0 bases, J lost 3 bases, and 7 bases lay in between. CDR3 protein: CASSLGQANQPQHF. The DNA for the CDR3 is TGTGCCAGCAGCTTGGGACAGGCCAATCAGCCCCAGCATTTT.

The chain carries TRBV7-2 and TRBJ1-2; D not resolved. The CDR3 is 12 amino acids. The ends were cut back, 1 base at V and 6 bases at J, with 6 bases in the middle. Germline CDR1 SGHTA, CDR2 FQGNSA. The CDR3 loop is CASSLVRNGYTF. CDR3 DNA: TGTGCCAGCAGCTTAGTCCGGAATGGCTACACCTTC.

The chain is built from TRBV5-4 and TRBJ2-1; D may be TRBD2 (6 bases). This CDR3 spans 14 amino acids. Trimming removed 6 bases at V and 6 bases at J, with 16 bases between. Germline V gene data show CDR1 as SGHNT and CDR2 as YYREEE (reference sequence). DNA of the CDR3: TGTGCCAGCACCCGGGACTCCGATTCCAATGAGCAGTTCTTC. This encodes CASTRDSDSNEQFF.

The CDR3 spells CASTPPGQINYGYTF. The CDR3 DNA sequence: TGTGCCAGCACGCCTCCGGGACAAATAAACTATGGCTACACCTTC. This chain connects TRBV18 to TRBJ1-2; maybe TRBD1 (6 bases). CDR1 is KGHSH, CDR2 LQKENI, per germline. The ends were cut back, 8 bases at V and 2 bases at J, with 18 bases in the middle. The CDR3 loop spans 15 amino acids.

J is TRBJ2-3 and V is TRBV7-3; 8 bases line up with TRBD1. Germline V gene sequence: CDR1 SGHTA, CDR2 FQGTGA. The CDR3 totals 16 residues. J was trimmed by 2 bases and V by 6 bases; bases with no gene match: 10. Here the CDR3 reads CASSRRDRQSTDTQYF. CDR3 DNA sequence: TGTGCCAGCAGTCGACGGGACAGGCAGTCCACAGATACGCAGTATTTT.

V is TRBV18 and J is TRBJ1-2; D might be TRBD1 (5 bases). The ends were cut back, 4 bases at V and 6 bases at J, with 15 bases in the middle. The CDR3 is 14 residues long. CDR1 is KGHSH, CDR2 LQKENI, per germline. CDR3 nucleotide sequence: TGTGCCAGCTCACAAGGGACCTTATCCCATGGCTACACCTTC. As protein: CASSQGTLSHGYTF.

CDR3 residues: CASSSRDRGGSEAFF. The CDR3, as DNA: TGTGCCAGCAGCTCCCGGGACAGGGGAGGTTCTGAAGCTTTCTTT. V and J are TRBV5-4 and TRBJ1-1, with TRBD1 matching 10 bases. V dropped 3 bases and J dropped 6; count of bases not matched to a gene: 8. The CDR3 extends over 15 amino acids. CDR1 and CDR2 from the germline V gene are SGHNT and YYREEE (reference sequence).

The genes are TRBV10-3 and TRBJ2-3; a possible D gene is TRBD1 (5 bases). Trimming took 11 bases from V and 3 from J, leaving 15 bases between them. CDR1 ENHRY and CDR2 SYGVKD come from the germline V gene. The CDR3 contains 13 residues. The CDR3 nucleotides are TGTGCCTTGCGAAGACAGTCTACAGATACGCAGTATTTT. It specifies CALRRQSTDTQYF.

This chain joins TRBV6-5 and TRBJ1-5; D gene ambiguous. The V and J ends lost 0 bases and 6 bases respectively, with 15 bases between them. From germline, CDR1 is MNHEY and CDR2 SVGAGI. CDR3 size: 16 residues. CDR3 nucleotide sequence: TGTGCCAGCAGTTACTCAGCCTTGAGTTTTCCTCAGCCCCAGCATTTT. Its protein is CASSYSALSFPQPQHF.

The chain recombines TRBV5-4 with TRBJ1-6; D possibly corresponds to TRBD1 (6 bases). The length of the CDR3 is 15 residues. The germline V and J ends were trimmed by 3 bases and 8 bases, with 15 bases remaining between them. Germline CDR1 and CDR2: SGHNT and YYREEE (reference sequence). The CDR3 protein is CASSSRTEVYSPLHF. CDR3 bases: TGTGCCAGCAGCTCCCGGACAGAGGTCTATTCACCCCTCCACTTT.

The chain combines TRBV4-1 with TRBJ2-2; D unclear. Trimming removed 1 base at V and 1 base at J, with 10 bases between. The CDR3 extends over 16 amino acids. Germline V lookup: CDR1 MGHRA, CDR2 YSYEKL. Written as DNA, the CDR3 is TGCGCCAGCAGCCAAGGACTCTTTCAGAACACCGGGGAGCTGTTTTTT. Its protein product is CASSQGLFQNTGELFF.

Concerning this clone itself: This is likely a read error, given that the CDR3 carries no conserved phenylalanine or tryptophan at its end. The chain links TRBV7-9 to TRBJ1-5; unclear D gene. This CDR3 has 14 amino acids. Germline V gene sequence: CDR1 SEHNR, CDR2 FQNEAQ (reference sequence). Trimming stripped 6 bases from V and 2 bases from J, with 11 bases between. The CDR3 protein is CASRADEGNQPQHL. The DNA of the CDR3 is TGTGCCAGCAGGGCCGACGAGGGCAATCAGCCCCAGCATCTT.

This clone was detected only once. The V gene is TRBV6-6, the J gene TRBJ1-2; D gene uncertain. The germline V gene has CDR1 MNHNY and CDR2 SVGAGI (reference sequence). This CDR3 region has 15 residues. Trimming left V 5 bases short and J 3 bases short, with 16 bases between. The CDR3 here is CASSPSEAAYYGYTF. The CDR3 nucleotides read TGTGCCAGCAGTCCATCAGAAGCAGCTTACTATGGCTACACCTTC.

This chain links TRBV11-2 with TRBJ2-3; 8 bases align to TRBD2. The V gene's germline CDR1 is SGHAT and CDR2 FQNNGV. The CDR3 loop spans 13 amino acids. With V trimmed by 10 bases and J by 1 base, 4 bases remained unmatched. This CDR3 reads CATRGGRTDTQYF. The CDR3 DNA reads TGTGCCACTCGGGGGGGGCGCACAGATACGCAGTATTTT.

The genes are TRBV15 and TRBJ1-3, with D hard to call. Germline assignment: CDR1 LNHNV and CDR2 YYDKDF (reference sequence). The CDR3 sequence is 13 residues long. The ends were cut back, 3 bases at V and 4 bases at J, with 7 bases in the middle. CDR3 coding DNA: TGTGCCACCAGCAGGGGCCCGGGAAACACCATATATTTT. Residues: CATSRGPGNTIYF.

This chain connects TRBV18 to TRBJ2-7; D uncertain. Per the germline V gene, CDR1 is KGHSH and CDR2 is LQKENI. CDR3 size: 15 residues. The V gene lost 0 bases and the J gene lost 7 bases, with 16 bases spanning the gap. CDR3 nucleotide sequence: TGTGCCAGCTCACCACCGGTTAGTACGGGCTCTGAGCAGTACTTC. As protein: CASSPPVSTGSEQYF.

The rearrangement joins TRBV20-1 to TRBJ2-2, with TRBD2 as a possible D gene (5 bases). There are 11 residues in the CDR3. The V and J ends lost 3 bases and 10 bases respectively, with 9 bases between them. The germline V gene encodes CDR1 DFQATT and CDR2 SNEGSKA (reference sequence). DNA for the CDR3: TGCAGTGCTAGCGGGGATGTGGAGCTGTTTTTT. It specifies CSASGDVELFF.

The chain recombines TRBV9 with TRBJ2-1; D gene unclear. Looked up from germline, CDR1 is SGDLS and CDR2 is YYNGEE. This CDR3 has 16 amino acids. V dropped 2 bases and J dropped 0 bases, with 12 bases sitting between them. In DNA, the CDR3 is TGTGCCAGCAGCGTTTTGAGCGAGAGCTCCTACAATGAGCAGTTCTTC. The encoded protein is CASSVLSESSYNEQFF.

The J gene is TRBJ2-7, the V gene TRBV7-2; 7 positions agree with TRBD2. The V and J ends lost 1 base and 0 bases, in that order; junction bases with no gene match: 9. Germline CDR1 SGHTA, CDR2 FQGNSA. The CDR3 consists of 17 residues. CDR3 bases: TGTGCCAGCAGCTTAGGCGCTGAAGCGGGGAGCTCCTACGAGCAGTACTTC. Translating gives CASSLGAEAGSSYEQYF.

This clone has a single count. This chain connects TRBV13 to TRBJ2-7; D gene unclear. This CDR3 is 12 amino acids long. The V and J ends lost 1 base and 3 bases respectively, with 4 bases between them. The germline CDR1 and CDR2 sequences are PRHDT and FYEKMQ (reference sequence). The CDR3 coding sequence is TGTGCCAGCAGCTTAGCAGGCTACGAGCAGTACTTC. Protein: CASSLAGYEQYF.

V is TRBV28 and J is TRBJ1-2; D remains unclear. Germline assignment: CDR1 MDHEN and CDR2 SYDVKM. The CDR3 extends over 12 amino acids. The germline V and J ends were trimmed by 5 bases and 5 bases, with 9 bases remaining between them. The CDR3 reads CASSIREYGYTF. For the CDR3, the DNA is TGTGCCAGCAGTATCCGGGAGTATGGCTACACCTTC.

This clone has more than one count but fewer than ten. The V gene is TRBV10-3, the J gene TRBJ1-6, with D perhaps matching TRBD1 (6 bases). Trimming left V 6 bases short and J 6 bases short, with 12 bases between. Germline V gives CDR1 ENHRY, CDR2 SYGVKD. There are 14 residues in the CDR3. CDR3 DNA sequence: TGTGCCATCAGACCGGAGGGGGGTAATTCACCCCTCCACTTT. The encoded protein is CAIRPEGGNSPLHF.

The V call is TRBV6-5, the J call TRBJ1-2, with a weak D call TRBD1 (5 bases). The germline V gene encodes CDR1 MNHEY and CDR2 SVGAGI. V was pared by 5 bases and J by 5 bases, with 12 bases between. This CDR3 has 13 residues. CDR3 coding DNA: TGTGCCAGCAGTCTTGGGACGGAATATGGCTACACCTTC. It specifies CASSLGTEYGYTF.

CDR3 sequence: CASSLTPLGYTF. CDR3 in DNA: TGTGCCAGCAGCTTAACGCCCCTCGGCTACACCTTC. This rearrangement joins TRBV7-9 to TRBJ1-2; D is ambiguous. This CDR3 has 12 amino acids. The V and J ends lost 2 bases and 8 bases respectively, with 9 bases between them. Per the germline V gene, CDR1 is SEHNR and CDR2 is FQNEAQ (reference sequence). Full variable domain (outside the CDR3, taken from reference TRBV7-9 and TRBJ1-2): DTGVSQNPRHKITKRGQNVTFRCDPISEHNRLYWYRQTLGQGPEFLTYFQNEAQLEKSRLLSDRFSAERPKGSFSTLEIQRTEQGDSAMYLCASSLTPLGYTFGSGTRLTVV.

Turning to this clone: Other DNA sequences in the sample encode the same CDR3. The rearrangement joins TRBV7-3 to TRBJ1-6; the D is unclear. The CDR3 spans 14 residues. Germline CDR1 and CDR2: SGHTA and FQGTGA. V was cut by 3 bases and J by 10 bases, with 13 bases left in between. The CDR3 sequence is CASSLGIVGSPLHF. The CDR3 DNA follows: TGTGCCAGCAGCTTGGGTATAGTCGGGTCACCCCTCCACTTT.

The V call is TRBV6-6, the J call TRBJ1-2; 12 nucleotides agree with TRBD1. The junction had 7 bases not matched to a gene; V was cut back by 6 bases and J by 8 bases. The CDR3 length is 14 residues. Per the germline V gene, CDR1 is MNHNY and CDR2 is SVGAGI (reference sequence). CDR3 DNA sequence: TGTGCCAGCAGCCCGGGACAGGGGGCGCAAGGCTACACCTTC. Translating it yields CASSPGQGAQGYTF.